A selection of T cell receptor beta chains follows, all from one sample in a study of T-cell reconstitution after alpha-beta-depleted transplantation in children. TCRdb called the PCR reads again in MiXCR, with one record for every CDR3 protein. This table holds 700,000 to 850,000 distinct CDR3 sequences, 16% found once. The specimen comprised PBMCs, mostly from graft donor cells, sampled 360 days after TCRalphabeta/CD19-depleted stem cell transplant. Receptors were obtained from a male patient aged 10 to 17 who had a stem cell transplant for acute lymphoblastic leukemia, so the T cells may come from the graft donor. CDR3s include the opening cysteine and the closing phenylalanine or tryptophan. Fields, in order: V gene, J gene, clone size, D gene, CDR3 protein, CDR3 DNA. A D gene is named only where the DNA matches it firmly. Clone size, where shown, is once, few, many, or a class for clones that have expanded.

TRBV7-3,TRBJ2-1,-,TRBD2,CASSPLGGLAGTYNEQFF,TGTGCCAGCAGCCCCCTTGGTGGACTAGCGGGAACCTACAATGAGCAGTTCTTC
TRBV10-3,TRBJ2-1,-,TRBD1,CAIRGDSRGNEQFF,TGTGCCATCAGGGGGGACAGCCGCGGGAATGAGCAGTTCTTC
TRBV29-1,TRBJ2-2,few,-,CSVRENPGSVTGELFF,TGCAGCGTTCGAGAAAACCCAGGGTCCGTAACCGGGGAGCTGTTTTTT
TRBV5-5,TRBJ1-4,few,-,CASSIWTAGEKLFF,TGTGCCAGCAGCATATGGACAGCGGGTGAAAAACTGTTTTTT
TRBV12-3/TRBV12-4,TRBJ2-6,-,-,CASSQDKPSGANVLTF,TGTGCCAGCAGCCAAGACAAGCCCTCTGGGGCCAACGTCCTGACTTTC
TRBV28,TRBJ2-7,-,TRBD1,CASTESPGTGYEQYF,TGTGCCAGCACTGAATCCCCCGGGACAGGCTACGAGCAGTACTTC
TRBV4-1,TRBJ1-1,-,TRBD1,CASSQTFNTGVGMNTEAFF,TGCGCCAGCAGCCAAACATTCAATACAGGGGTGGGAATGAACACTGAAGCTTTCTTT
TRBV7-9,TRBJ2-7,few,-,CASSLLQARSYEQYF,TGTGCCAGCAGCTTACTACAGGCCCGCTCCTACGAGCAGTACTTC
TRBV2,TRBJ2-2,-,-,CASRTRSNTGELFF,TGTGCCAGCCGGACCCGGTCGAACACCGGGGAGCTGTTTTTT
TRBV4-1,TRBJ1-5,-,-,CASSEREDSNQPQHF,TGCGCCAGCAGCGAAAGGGAGGATAGCAATCAGCCCCAGCATTTT
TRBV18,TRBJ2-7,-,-,CASSSTPGRDLDEQYF,TGTGCCAGCTCCTCTACCCCGGGACGGGACTTAGACGAGCAGTACTTC
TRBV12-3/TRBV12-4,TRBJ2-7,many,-,CASSAGRAYEQYF,TGTGCCAGCAGTGCAGGACGGGCCTACGAGCAGTACTTC
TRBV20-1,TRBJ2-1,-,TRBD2,CSGTSGVYNEQFF,TGCAGTGGAACTAGCGGGGTTTACAATGAGCAGTTCTTC
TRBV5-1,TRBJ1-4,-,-,CASSLSGREKLFF,TGCGCCAGCAGCTTGTCGGGGAGGGAAAAACTGTTTTTT
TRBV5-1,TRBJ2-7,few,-,CASSLAAALYEQYF,TGCGCCAGCAGCTTGGCAGCGGCACTCTACGAGCAGTACTTC
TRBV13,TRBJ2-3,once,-,CASSLGYRSTDTQYF,TGTGCCAGCAGCTTAGGGTACCGGAGCACAGATACGCAGTATTTT
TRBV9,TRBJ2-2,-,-,CASSVKKAGNTGELFF,TGTGCCAGCAGCGTAAAAAAAGCGGGGAACACCGGGGAGCTGTTTTTT
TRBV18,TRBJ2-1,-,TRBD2,CASSYELAGAGNEQFF,TGTGCCAGCTCATACGAACTAGCGGGAGCGGGCAATGAGCAGTTCTTC
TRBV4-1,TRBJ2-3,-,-,CASSQELPDTQYF,TGCGCCAGCAGCCAGGAACTCCCAGATACGCAGTATTTT
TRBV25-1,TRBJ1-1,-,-,CASSKSREAFF,TGTGCCAGCAGTAAGAGTAGGGAAGCTTTCTTT
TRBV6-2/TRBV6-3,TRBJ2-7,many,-,CASSYYGFSYEQYF,TGTGCCAGCAGTTACTACGGCTTCTCCTACGAGCAGTACTTC
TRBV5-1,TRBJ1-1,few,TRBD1,CASHRGTHTEAFF,TGCGCCAGCCACAGGGGTACACACACTGAAGCTTTCTTT
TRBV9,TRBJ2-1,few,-,CASSFYPFDEQFF,TGTGCCAGCAGCTTCTATCCGTTTGATGAGCAGTTCTTC
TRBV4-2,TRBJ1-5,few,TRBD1,CASSPSPGQGDSNQPQHF,TGTGCCAGCAGCCCCTCCCCTGGACAGGGGGACAGCAATCAGCCCCAGCATTTT
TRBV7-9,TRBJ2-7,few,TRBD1,CASSIHSGTGAYEQYF,TGTGCCAGCAGCATACATTCCGGGACAGGGGCTTACGAGCAGTACTTC
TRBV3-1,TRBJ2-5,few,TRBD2,CASSQEVAGGHSETQYF,TGTGCCAGCAGCCAAGAAGTGGCGGGAGGGCACAGCGAGACCCAGTACTTC
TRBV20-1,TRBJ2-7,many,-,CSASRPYEQYF,TGCAGTGCTAGCCGTCCCTACGAGCAGTACTTC
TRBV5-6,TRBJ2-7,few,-,CASTLIGDSYYEQYF,TGTGCCAGCACCCTTATTGGGGACTCCTACTACGAGCAGTACTTC
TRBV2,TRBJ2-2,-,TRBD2,CASSGLAGVELFF,TGTGCCAGCAGCGGACTAGCGGGAGTGGAGCTGTTTTTT
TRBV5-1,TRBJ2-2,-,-,CASSPGPQGRTGELFF,TGCGCCAGCAGCCCCGGGCCTCAGGGTCGGACCGGGGAGCTGTTTTTT
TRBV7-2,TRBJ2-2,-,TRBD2,CASSLAPRAGGHHGELFF,TGTGCCAGCAGCTTAGCGCCCCGGGCGGGAGGGCACCACGGGGAGCTGTTTTTT
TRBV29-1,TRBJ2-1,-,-,CSVHGYSYNEQFF,TGCAGCGTTCATGGTTACTCCTACAATGAGCAGTTCTTC
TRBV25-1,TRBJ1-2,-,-,CASSELGVFRPGYTF,TGTGCCAGCAGTGAATTAGGAGTCTTCCGCCCTGGCTACACCTTC
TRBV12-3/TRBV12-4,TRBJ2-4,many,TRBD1,CASSLAGGQGNIQYF,TGTGCCAGCAGTTTAGCGGGGGGACAGGGGAACATTCAGTACTTC
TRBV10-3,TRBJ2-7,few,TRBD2,CAISGGTSGSEYF,TGTGCCATCAGTGGGGGGACTAGCGGGAGTGAGTACTTC
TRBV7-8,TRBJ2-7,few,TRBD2,CASSFSGRANEQYF,TGTGCCAGCAGCTTTAGCGGGAGGGCCAACGAGCAGTACTTC
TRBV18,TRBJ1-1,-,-,CASSPTSGHMNTEAFF,TGTGCCAGCTCACCTACGTCGGGTCACATGAACACTGAAGCTTTCTTT
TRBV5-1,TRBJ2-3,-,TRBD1,CASSWGQGYTDTQYF,TGCGCCAGCAGCTGGGGACAGGGGTATACAGATACGCAGTATTTT
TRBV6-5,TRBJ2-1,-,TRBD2,CASSYGLAGDNEQFF,TGTGCCAGCAGTTACGGGCTAGCGGGAGACAATGAGCAGTTCTTC
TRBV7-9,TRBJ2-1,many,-,CARVDEQFF,TGTGCCAGAGTCGATGAGCAGTTCTTC
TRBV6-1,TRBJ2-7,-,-,CASSLIIASEQYF,TGTGCCAGCAGCCTGATTATTGCGTCCGAGCAGTACTTC
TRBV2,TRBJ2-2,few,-,CASTSTPTHTGELFF,TGTGCCAGCACCAGCACCCCGACCCACACCGGGGAGCTGTTTTTT
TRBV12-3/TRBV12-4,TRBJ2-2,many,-,CASSLALTGELFF,TGTGCCAGCAGTTTAGCGTTGACCGGGGAGCTGTTTTTT
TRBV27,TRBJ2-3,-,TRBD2,CASSPRLARGDTQYF,TGTGCCAGCAGCCCTAGACTAGCGAGGGGAGATACGCAGTATTTT
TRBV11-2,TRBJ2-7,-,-,CASSLVQGIHEQYF,TGTGCCAGCAGCTTAGTCCAGGGAATCCACGAGCAGTACTTC